This TCR beta chain emerged from a study of T cell responses to AZD1222 COVID-19 vaccine. Study-level results: The repertoires were collected only after the peak T cell response.

About this clone itself: The antigen remains undetermined.

This table comes from immunoSEQ multiplex PCR, and its TCRdb copy is limited to in-frame clones, with some not included. The sample yields roughly 150,000 clones, 93% seen once. The clonotype originates from an adult in good health. Sequenced here: peripheral blood, sampled on day 0 of AZD1222 vaccination.

The chain's CDR3 is CAISESLGTGTYLDGYTF. Here the CDR3 DNA reads TGTGCCATCAGTGAGTCCCTTGGGACAGGGACGTATCTGGATGGCTACACCTTC. The V call is TRBV10-3, the J call TRBJ1-2, with 9 bases lining up with TRBD1. CDR3 length: 18 amino acids. Germline CDR1 is ENHRY and CDR2 is SYGVKD. After removal of 0 bases from V and 6 bases from J, the junction contained 14 bases not matched to a gene.